These 3 T cell receptor beta chains originate from one sample sequenced in a study of CD8+ T cells in alopecia areata. cDNA prepared by RNA extraction and subsequent reverse transcription served as the template for sequencing. The protocol was immunoSEQ multiplex PCR, while the TCRdb copy is restricted to in-frame clones and leaves out a portion. The sample includes 250,000 or so clones, 65% to 70% of them seen just once. The sample in question was CD4+ T cells sorted from blood, obtained at week 0. These receptors came from a human donor with alopecia areata.

V gene TRBV29-1 combines with J gene TRBJ2-1; tentative D call: TRBD1 (7 bases). Trimming removed 6 bases at V and 4 bases at J, with 25 bases between. Germline V lookup: CDR1 SQVTM, CDR2 ANQGSEA. The CDR3 is 17 amino acids. The CDR3 here is CSVGGDKGQRPYNEQFF. CDR3 nucleotide sequence: TGCAGCGTCGGCGGGGACAAGGGACAGCGCCCTTACAATGAGCAGTTCTTC.

This chain uses TRBV9 with TRBJ2-1; maybe TRBD1 (5 bases). CDR1 and CDR2 (germline): SGDLS, YYNGEE. The V end lost 4 bases, the J end lost 0 bases, and 11 bases lay between the germline ends. CDR3 size: 15 residues. CDR3 protein: CASSQGVSSYNEQFF. CDR3 in DNA: TGTGCCAGCAGCCAAGGGGTAAGCTCCTACAATGAGCAGTTCTTC. Looking up the rest from reference TRBV9 and TRBJ2-1 gives the full variable domain: DSGVTQTPKHLITATGQRVTLRCSPRSGDLSVYWYQQSLDQGLQFLIQYYNGEERAKGNILERFSAQQFPDLHSELNLSSLELGDSALYFCASSQGVSSYNEQFFGPGTRLTVL.

The J gene is TRBJ2-1, the V gene TRBV20-1, with 7 bases that match TRBD1. Germline V lookup: CDR1 DFQATT, CDR2 SNEGSKA (reference sequence). J lost 9 bases, V lost 6 bases, and 5 bases had no gene match. The CDR3 consists of 11 residues. The CDR3 spells CSAADRVEQFF. The CDR3 nucleotides are TGCAGTGCCGCTGACAGGGTTGAGCAGTTCTTC.